These T cell receptor beta chains were read from a single sample in a study of T cell responses to AZD1222 COVID-19 vaccine. Clones were sequenced by immunoSEQ multiplex PCR, and TCRdb holds only the in-frame ones, with some missing. The sample records under 250,000 clones, about 92% being singletons. Specimen: peripheral blood, collected on day 0 of MenACWY control vaccination. Receptors originate from an adult in good health. Each CDR3 is given with its conserved first and last residue. The D gene is left open where the match is weak. Clone size is not always given. Where it is, it says once, few, many or a class for expanded clones.

j_call: TRBJ2-1; d_call: -; v_call: TRBV24-1; clone_size: -; cdr3_nt: TGTGCCACCAGTGGTAGCCCATCAAATGAGCAGTTCTTC; cdr3_aa: CATSGSPSNEQFF
j_call: TRBJ1-5; d_call: -; v_call: TRBV12-3/TRBV12-4; clone_size: few; cdr3_nt: TGTGCCAGCAGTGCAGGGATCACTCAGCCCCAGCATTTT; cdr3_aa: CASSAGITQPQHF
j_call: TRBJ1-2; d_call: -; v_call: TRBV18; clone_size: few; cdr3_nt: TGTGCCAGCTCACTCGGGAACCTCGTAGGGGGCTATGGCTACACCTTC; cdr3_aa: CASSLGNLVGGYGYTF
j_call: TRBJ2-1; d_call: TRBD2; v_call: TRBV5-1; clone_size: -; cdr3_nt: TGCGCCAGCAGCTCCCTAGCGGGGGGGCGGAATGAGCAGTTCTTC; cdr3_aa: CASSSLAGGRNEQFF
j_call: TRBJ1-2; d_call: TRBD1; v_call: TRBV28; clone_size: -; cdr3_nt: TGTGCCAGCAGTTTAGGGACAGGCTTCTATGGCTACACCTTC; cdr3_aa: CASSLGTGFYGYTF
j_call: TRBJ1-4; d_call: -; v_call: TRBV7-9; clone_size: -; cdr3_nt: TGTGCCAGCAGCTATTCCGGGACTGGAGAAAAACTGTTTTTT; cdr3_aa: CASSYSGTGEKLFF
j_call: TRBJ2-5; d_call: TRBD1; v_call: TRBV5-1; clone_size: once; cdr3_nt: TGCGCCAGCAGCCCGGACGGGACAGCCGAGACCCAGTACTTC; cdr3_aa: CASSPDGTAETQYF
j_call: TRBJ1-1; d_call: -; v_call: TRBV18; clone_size: -; cdr3_nt: TGTGCCAGCTCACCACCGTCTCGATACACTGAAGCTTTCTTT; cdr3_aa: CASSPPSRYTEAFF
j_call: TRBJ2-3; d_call: -; v_call: TRBV18; clone_size: -; cdr3_nt: TGTGCCAGCTCACCATCAGAGGTGGGGGCAGATACGCAGTATTTT; cdr3_aa: CASSPSEVGADTQYF
j_call: TRBJ1-2; d_call: TRBD1; v_call: TRBV6-4; clone_size: -; cdr3_nt: TGTGCCAGCAGTGACCCCGGGACAGCCTATGGCTACACCTTC; cdr3_aa: CASSDPGTAYGYTF
j_call: TRBJ1-2; d_call: -; v_call: TRBV28; clone_size: -; cdr3_nt: TGTGCCAGCAGTCCTCCCGTTAACTATGGCTACACCTTC; cdr3_aa: CASSPPVNYGYTF
j_call: TRBJ1-2; d_call: TRBD1; v_call: TRBV6-1; clone_size: -; cdr3_nt: TGTGCCAGCAGTGACCGGGACAGGTGGGGCTATGGCTACACCTTC; cdr3_aa: CASSDRDRWGYGYTF
j_call: TRBJ1-1; d_call: -; v_call: TRBV18; clone_size: -; cdr3_nt: TGTGCCAGCTCACCACAATCGGACAGGAACACTGAAGCTTTCTTT; cdr3_aa: CASSPQSDRNTEAFF
j_call: TRBJ1-2; d_call: TRBD1; v_call: TRBV18; clone_size: -; cdr3_nt: TGTGCCAGCTCACCACTTCCGGGACGACAGGGGGCTGATAACTATGGCTACACCTTC; cdr3_aa: CASSPLPGRQGADNYGYTF
j_call: TRBJ2-7; d_call: -; v_call: TRBV15; clone_size: -; cdr3_nt: TGTGCCACCAGCAGGGGCCGCGCTTCCAGCTCCTACGAGCAGTACTTC; cdr3_aa: CATSRGRASSSYEQYF
j_call: TRBJ1-5; d_call: -; v_call: TRBV2; clone_size: -; cdr3_nt: TGTGCCAGCAGTGTTCAGGGACGCAATCAGCCCCAGCATTTT; cdr3_aa: CASSVQGRNQPQHF
j_call: TRBJ1-2; d_call: TRBD1; v_call: TRBV6-5; clone_size: -; cdr3_nt: TGTGCCAGCATCGGGCAGGGGGGAAATGGCTACACCTTC; cdr3_aa: CASIGQGGNGYTF
j_call: TRBJ1-1; d_call: -; v_call: TRBV6-1; clone_size: -; cdr3_nt: TGTGCCAGCAGTGAACAGGGGCCCACTGAAGCTTTCTTT; cdr3_aa: CASSEQGPTEAFF